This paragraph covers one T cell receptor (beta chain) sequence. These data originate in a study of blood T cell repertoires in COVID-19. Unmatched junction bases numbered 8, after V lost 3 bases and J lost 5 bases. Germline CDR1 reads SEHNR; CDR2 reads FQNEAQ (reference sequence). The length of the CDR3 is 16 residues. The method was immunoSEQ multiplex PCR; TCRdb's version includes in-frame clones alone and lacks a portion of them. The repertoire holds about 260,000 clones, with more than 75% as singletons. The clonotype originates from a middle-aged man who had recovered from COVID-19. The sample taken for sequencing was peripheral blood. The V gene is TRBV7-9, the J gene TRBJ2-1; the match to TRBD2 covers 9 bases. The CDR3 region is CASSFLGGGADNEQFF. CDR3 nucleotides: TGTGCCAGCAGCTTTCTCGGCGGGGGGGCGGACAATGAGCAGTTCTTC.